The rows below give T cell receptor beta chains drawn from one sample of a study of radiotherapy plus CTLA-4 blockade in lung cancer. This table comes from immunoSEQ multiplex PCR, and its TCRdb copy is limited to in-frame clones, with some not included. The sample includes under 65,000 clones, around 80% of them seen just once. The sample consisted of peripheral blood, taken from a patient treated with radiotherapy plus ipilimumab. The receptors stem from a human donor with non-small cell lung cancer whose response to radiotherapy plus ipilimumab could not be evaluated. CDR3s include the opening cysteine and the closing phenylalanine or tryptophan. Fields, in order: D gene, J gene, V gene, clone size, CDR3 protein, CDR3 DNA. The D gene is left open where the match is weak. Clone size is shown for a subset of rows, as once, few, many or a class of expanded clone.

.	TRBJ1-5	TRBV6-5	.	CASSYSTGQPQHF	TGTGCCAGCAGTTACTCGACGGGTCAGCCCCAGCATTTT
.	TRBJ2-3	TRBV7-9	.	CASSPKWADTQYF	TGTGCCAGCAGCCCTAAGTGGGCGGATACGCAGTATTTT
.	TRBJ1-1	TRBV7-2	.	CASSLRDTWGFTEAFF	TGTGCCAGCAGCCTCCGGGACACCTGGGGGTTCACTGAAGCTTTCTTT
.	TRBJ2-2	TRBV12-5	few	CASGLIPGNTGELFF	TGTGCTAGTGGTTTAATACCAGGAAACACCGGGGAGCTGTTTTTT
TRBD1	TRBJ1-3	TRBV6-4	.	CASSGALTGAGNTIYF	TGTGCCAGCAGTGGCGCCCTCACAGGGGCTGGAAACACCATATATTTT
TRBD1	TRBJ2-7	TRBV4-1	few	CASSQGTGGTYEQYF	TGCGCCAGCAGCCAGGGGACAGGGGGCACCTACGAGCAGTACTTC
TRBD1	TRBJ2-7	TRBV5-1	.	CASSPGTGGNEQYF	TGCGCCAGCAGCCCTGGGACAGGAGGAAACGAGCAGTACTTC
.	TRBJ1-6	TRBV21-1	once	CASSKVHSGGQGTPGRPLHF	TGTGCCAGCAGCAAAGTCCATTCGGGGGGACAGGGGACACCCGGGAGACCCCTCCACTTT
.	TRBJ1-4	TRBV7-9	.	CASSLEAGRLFF	TGTGCCAGCAGCTTAGAGGCAGGGCGGCTGTTTTTT
TRBD1	TRBJ1-1	TRBV28	.	CASSSSGTVNTEAFF	TGTGCCAGCAGTTCTTCCGGGACAGTGAACACTGAAGCTTTCTTT
TRBD1	TRBJ1-1	TRBV7-2	.	CASSFADRMAAFF	TGTGCCAGCAGCTTTGCGGACAGGATGGCAGCTTTCTTT
.	TRBJ2-1	TRBV7-2	.	CASSSGLNRGYNEQFF	TGTGCCAGCAGCTCGGGACTTAACCGAGGGTACAATGAGCAGTTCTTC
.	TRBJ2-7	TRBV19	once	CASTTRAGYEQYF	TGTGCCAGTACCACGAGGGCAGGCTACGAGCAGTACTTC
.	TRBJ1-4	TRBV19	.	CASSTTGRTNEKLFF	TGTGCCAGTAGTACCACAGGGAGAACTAATGAAAAACTGTTTTTT
TRBD1	TRBJ1-4	TRBV5-4	.	CASSLAGRRGEKLFF	TGTGCCAGCAGCTTGGCGGGGCGCAGGGGGGAAAAACTGTTTTTT
TRBD1	TRBJ1-3	TRBV4-2	.	CASSQPIDRGPGNTIYF	TGTGCCAGCAGCCAACCCATCGACAGGGGGCCTGGAAACACCATATATTTT
.	TRBJ2-5	TRBV19	.	CASTRQMNPQETQYF	TGTGCCAGTACCCGACAGATGAATCCACAAGAGACCCAGTACTTC
TRBD1	TRBJ2-7	TRBV15	.	CATKPGQGFSEQYF	TGTGCCACCAAGCCGGGACAGGGTTTTTCCGAGCAGTACTTC
.	TRBJ1-2	TRBV19	.	CASSITLSNYGYTF	TGTGCCAGTAGTATAACTCTCTCTAACTATGGCTACACCTTC
TRBD2	TRBJ2-7	TRBV7-2	.	CASSLEVAGGPDEQYF	TGTGCCAGCAGCTTAGAGGTAGCGGGAGGGCCTGACGAGCAGTACTTC
.	TRBJ2-3	TRBV19	.	CASSISLRVGDTQYF	TGTGCCAGTAGTATCTCCCTCAGGGTAGGAGATACGCAGTATTTT
TRBD2	TRBJ2-3	TRBV28	.	CASSDPGLAMTDTQYF	TGTGCCAGCAGTGACCCGGGACTAGCTATGACAGATACGCAGTATTTT
.	TRBJ2-1	TRBV7-9	.	CASSLGANEQFF	TGTGCCAGCAGCTTAGGAGCCAATGAGCAGTTCTTC
.	TRBJ1-2	TRBV7-9	.	CASTLLGADGYTF	TGTGCCAGCACCCTGCTAGGGGCGGATGGCTACACCTTC
.	TRBJ2-1	TRBV7-6	.	CASSLGGAGNNEQFF	TGTGCCAGCAGCCTCGGGGGTGCGGGGAACAATGAGCAGTTCTTC
.	TRBJ2-4	TRBV7-2	few	CASSDAVGGAGDIQYF	TGTGCCAGCAGCGATGCCGTAGGGGGGGCCGGCGACATTCAGTACTTC
TRBD1	TRBJ1-4	TRBV9	.	CASSVESSGTGAEKLFF	TGTGCCAGCAGCGTAGAGTCCTCCGGGACAGGGGCGGAAAAACTGTTTTTT
TRBD2	TRBJ2-1	TRBV5-4	.	CASSIGTSNEGTEQFF	TGTGCCAGCAGCATCGGGACTAGCAACGAGGGCACTGAGCAGTTCTTC
.	TRBJ2-7	TRBV7-2	.	CAIQLGATGYEQYF	TGTGCCATCCAGCTTGGGGCGACAGGCTACGAGCAGTACTTC
TRBD1	TRBJ1-2	TRBV5-5	.	CASSPRTGASYTF	TGTGCCAGCAGCCCGAGGACAGGGGCAAGCTACACCTTC
.	TRBJ2-3	TRBV5-1	few	CASSSGDPSTDTQYF	TGCGCCAGCAGCTCGGGGGACCCAAGCACAGATACGCAGTATTTT
TRBD1	TRBJ2-5	TRBV5-1	.	CASSPRTGGIQETQYF	TGCGCCAGCAGCCCAAGGACAGGGGGAATTCAAGAGACCCAGTACTTC
.	TRBJ2-3	TRBV7-2	.	CASSPRLAASTDTQYF	TGTGCCAGCAGCCCCAGATTAGCGGCTAGCACAGATACGCAGTATTTT
.	TRBJ1-1	TRBV4-3	.	CASSQDGGAGTEAFF	TGCGCCAGCAGCCAAGATGGGGGCGCGGGCACTGAAGCTTTCTTT
TRBD1	TRBJ2-7	TRBV5-6	.	CASRTTGGYSYEQYF	TGTGCCAGCAGAACCACAGGGGGTTACTCCTACGAGCAGTACTTC
.	TRBJ1-2	TRBV6-5	few	CASSTPGANYQGYTF	TGTGCCAGCAGTACCCCGGGAGCCAACTACCAGGGCTACACCTTC
TRBD1	TRBJ2-7	TRBV19	.	CASSIGGTGGSYEQYF	TGTGCCAGTAGTATAGGTGGGACAGGGGGTTCCTACGAGCAGTACTTC
.	TRBJ2-1	TRBV2	.	CASSAQVNEQFF	TGTGCCAGCAGCGCTCAGGTCAATGAGCAGTTCTTC
.	TRBJ2-5	TRBV9	.	CASSVGQGQETQYF	TGTGCCAGCAGCGTTGGGCAGGGCCAAGAGACCCAGTACTTC
.	TRBJ2-3	TRBV5-1	.	CASSLFGGSSTDTQYF	TGCGCCAGCAGCCTGTTCGGAGGGTCTAGCACAGATACGCAGTATTTT
TRBD2	TRBJ2-3	TRBV18	.	CASSPAGTSDGLDTQYF	TGTGCCAGCTCACCGGCCGGGACTAGCGATGGCCTAGATACGCAGTATTTT
TRBD2	TRBJ2-7	TRBV19	.	CASSISSGSAGEQYF	TGTGCCAGTAGTATCAGTAGCGGGTCTGCTGGCGAGCAGTACTTC
.	TRBJ1-6	TRBV5-1	.	CASSLAGSNSPLHF	TGCGCCAGCAGCTTGGCCGGTTCGAATTCACCCCTCCACTTT
TRBD1	TRBJ1-3	TRBV7-6	.	CASSQDREGTNSGNTIYF	TGTGCCAGCAGCCAAGACAGGGAAGGCACTAACTCTGGAAACACCATATATTTT
TRBD1	TRBJ2-1	TRBV19	.	CASSIKGLGTGPPVATWKQFF	TGTGCCAGTAGTATTAAGGGGCTGGGGACAGGGCCGCCAGTGGCGACATGGAAGCAGTTCTTC
TRBD2	TRBJ2-3	TRBV18	.	CASSRTGAGDTDTQYF	TGTGCCAGCTCACGAACCGGGGCGGGGGACACAGATACGCAGTATTTT
TRBD1	TRBJ1-1	TRBV19	few	CASSLSRGQGEAFF	TGTGCCAGTAGCCTCTCCAGGGGGCAGGGTGAAGCTTTCTTT
.	TRBJ2-7	TRBV6-5	few	CASSYYGESYEQYF	TGTGCCAGCAGTTACTACGGGGAGTCCTACGAGCAGTACTTC
TRBD2	TRBJ2-7	TRBV7-2	.	CASSLTSGNRRVPYEQYF	TGTGCCAGCAGCTTAACTAGCGGGAACCGCCGCGTCCCCTACGAGCAGTACTTC
.	TRBJ1-4	TRBV5-4	.	CASSWGGRGTNEKLFF	TGTGCCAGCAGCTGGGGGGGCCGGGGAACTAATGAAAAACTGTTTTTT
TRBD1	TRBJ1-1	TRBV19	.	CASSYRGITEAFF	TGTGCCAGTAGTTACAGGGGTATCACTGAAGCTTTCTTT
.	TRBJ1-4	TRBV19	.	CASSAGPSLGKLFF	TGTGCCAGTAGTGCAGGGCCCTCTTTAGGAAAACTGTTTTTT
.	TRBJ1-2	TRBV5-1	.	CASSPSGPRTDYGYTF	TGCGCCAGCAGCCCCTCAGGGCCCCGGACGGACTATGGCTACACCTTC
TRBD1	TRBJ2-1	TRBV7-9	.	CASSLGTGNNEQFF	TGTGCCAGCAGCTTAGGGACAGGTAACAATGAGCAGTTCTTC
TRBD1	TRBJ1-2	TRBV10-3	.	CAISEAQGAPGYTF	TGTGCCATCAGTGAGGCGCAGGGGGCGCCTGGCTACACCTTC